This T cell receptor beta chain was profiled in a study of T-cell memory formation after mild COVID-19 (dated by TCRdb to about 2021). For the wider study: TCR sequence clusters from the two donors were largely donor specific. T-cell clones expanding and contracting after mild COVID-19 in a couple of donors were tracked by longitudinal TCRalpha and TCRbeta repertoire sequencing. The cohort comprised two young, previously healthy adult volunteers, one female and one male. Overall results and qualifications from the work: SARS-CoV-2 specificity was not confirmed for the second-wave clones peaking on day 37. The study included only a couple of mild cases, and larger cohorts that include severe cases with pre-infection samples were judged to be necessary. Contracting CD4+ clones appeared mostly in the CM and EM memory subsets, whereas CD8+ clones were enriched in EMRA. Some responding clones were detected in pre-infection memory, suggesting pre-existing cross-reactive memory T cells joined the SARS-CoV-2 response. Clones contracting from day 15 to 85 had balanced CD4/CD8 phenotypes, while a second wave expanding from day 15 to 37 was biased towards CD4+.

Turning to this clonotype: Its cognate antigen has yet to be identified. The input lacks base qualities; no much larger clone sits a single base away.

PBMCs were isolated by Ficoll-Paque density gradient centrifugation. V has 5 bases trimmed and J has 0 bases trimmed; junction bases matching no gene number 5. The CDR3 has 15 amino acids, counting the end cysteine and phenylalanine. Only the CDR3 part of the read is kept: 45 bases, read in frame from the first base. CDR1 is given as MGHRA and CDR2 as YSYEKL, both from the germline V gene. The sequencer was an Illumina NovaSeq 6000. cDNA libraries for TCRalpha and TCRbeta were prepared by 5'RACE using constant-segment primers, with sample barcodes and unique molecular identifiers added. Trizol reagent was used to extract RNA from every sample. Libraries were amplified in two PCR steps, with a second sample barcode and Illumina TruSeq adapters added in the second step. Sequencing of libraries was performed on an Illumina NovaSeq with 2 x 150 bp paired-end reads. As for how the authors treated the data: The reads were demultiplexed and collapsed into UMI-guided consensus sequences using migec v1.2.7. Using mixcr v2.1.11, the UMI consensuses were aligned to TRA and TRB V and J templates and assembled into clonotypes. Expanded or contracted clonotypes were those called significant by both edgeR and NoisET, with noise models trained on biological replicates. For edgeR calls, a false discovery rate-adjusted p below 0.01 and a log2 fold-change threshold of 1 were applied. As an exploratory analysis of dynamics, max-normalized trajectories of the 1000 most abundant clonotypes were examined by PCA with hierarchical clustering. Separately sequenced CD4+ and CD8+ repertoires were used to assign a CD4 or CD8 phenotype to each responding clone. TCRdb reran the public reads through fastp at Q25 and MiXCR, keeping productive beta chains. A single entry per CDR3 protein holds the most common genes and DNA from its merged rows. The V and J calls, along with clone size, are taken from TCRdb and not from the paper's own processing. The sample table lists fewer than 350,000 distinct CDR3 sequences, around 15% of them with a count of one. The top ten hold roughly 23% of the sample.

Recombination joined TRBV4-1 with TRBJ2-7, and 9 bases in between align with TRBD1. The sequenced sample was PBMCs or a T cell subset sorted from them (not recorded which). The clonotype originates from a man younger than 35 who had mild COVID-19 (a few samples of this study predate the infection). The sample titles of this study are shuffled in the database, so cell type and time point are left out; the donor was told from shared clones. CDR3 reads: CASSGGQGSSYEQYF. The sequenced DNA is TGCGCCAGCAGCGGGGGACAGGGAAGCTCCTACGAGCAGTACTTC.